These 16 T cell receptor beta chains share one sample of origin, sequenced in a study of regulatory T cells in long-lasting Graves disease. Documented time point: newly diagnosed GD, antithyroid drugs for less than 3 months. There was RNA extracted from PBMCs, and the TCR library was made from it. Arm-PCR of CDR3 regions and iRepertoire HTBI primers were used to build TCR beta libraries. TCRdb itself ran the multiplex PCR reads through MiXCR, one entry per CDR3 protein. The table includes hundreds of thousands of distinct CDR3 sequences, 15% detected once. The material was peripheral blood mononuclear cells (PBMCs), obtained at new diagnosis, from a patient treated with antithyroid drugs. All receptors come from a female donor with Graves disease.

This clonotype was detected ten times or more. This sequence joins TRBV6-1 and TRBJ2-1, with D perhaps TRBD1 or TRBD2 (6 bases each). The last part of the DNA fits TRBJ2-5 better; the J call may be wrong. This CDR3 is 15 amino acids long. Germline V gene sequence: CDR1 MNHNS, CDR2 SASEGT. The CDR3 region has the DNA TGTGCCAGCAGTCCAGGGAGAGGGGGGCAAGAGACCCAGTACTTC. It specifies CASSPGRGGQETQYF.

J is TRBJ2-3 and V is TRBV7-2; 11 nucleotides match TRBD2. With V trimmed by 4 bases and J by 5 bases, 11 bases remained unmatched. Germline V gene lookup returns CDR1 SGHTA and CDR2 FQGNSA. The CDR3 spans 17 residues. Here the CDR3 DNA reads TGTGCCAGCAGCTCAGGGGTTAGCGGGGGGGCAATAGATACGCAGTATTTT. Its translation: CASSSGVSGGAIDTQYF. Complete variable domain (other parts from reference TRBV7-2 and TRBJ2-3): GAGVSQSPSNKVTEKGKDVELRCDPISGHTALYWYRQSLGQGLEFLIYFQGNSAPDKSGLPSDRFSAERTGGSVSTLTIQRTQQEDSAVYLCASSSGVSGGAIDTQYFGPGTRLTVL.

This clonotype was observed at least ten times. V is TRBV10-2 and J is TRBJ1-2; unclear D gene. Trimming removed 8 bases at V and 5 bases at J, with 15 bases between. The CDR3 runs to 13 residues. Per the germline V gene, CDR1 is WSHSY and CDR2 is SAAADI. The CDR3 DNA follows: TGCGCCAGCCTCACGGAGGTTGGGTATGGCTACACCTTC. Its translation is CASLTEVGYGYTF.

Many counts were recorded for this clonotype. The chain links TRBV30 to TRBJ1-1; the D is unclear. The CDR3 has 13 residues. Per the germline V gene, CDR1 is GTSNPN and CDR2 is SVGIG (reference sequence). Trimming shortened V by 4 bases and J by 0 bases, and 9 bases separated the two germline ends. The CDR3 coding sequence is TGTGCCTGGACAGAACAGATGAACACTGAAGCTTTCTTT. Its protein product is CAWTEQMNTEAFF.

V is TRBV7-9 and J is TRBJ2-3, with TRBD2 matching 10 bases. V was clipped by 0 bases and J by 3 bases; unmatched bases: 0. This CDR3 region has 15 residues. Per germline, CDR1 SEHNR and CDR2 FQNEAQ (reference sequence). The CDR3: CASSLAGLATDTQYF. CDR3 bases: TGTGCCAGCAGCTTAGCGGGACTAGCGACAGATACGCAGTATTTT.

The V call is TRBV10-3, the J call TRBJ2-1; D gene ambiguous. The V gene's germline CDR1 is ENHRY and CDR2 SYGVKD. V lost 2 bases, J lost 7 bases, and 3 bases lay in between. The length of the CDR3 is 11 residues. The CDR3 DNA sequence: TGTGCCATCAGTGAGCGGAATGAGCAGTTCTTC. It encodes CAISERNEQFF.

This clonotype was recorded many times. The chain carries TRBV20-1 and TRBJ2-7; D not resolved. Germline V gives CDR1 DFQATT, CDR2 SNEGSKA (reference sequence). CDR3 length: 11 residues. Trimming took 3 bases from V and 3 from J, leaving 6 bases between them. The CDR3 reads CSASRLYEQYF. The CDR3 coding sequence is TGCAGTGCTAGTCGTCTCTACGAGCAGTACTTC.

This clonotype was counted only a few times. A much larger clone differs from this one at a single base, so this may be a read error. The V gene is TRBV20-1, the J gene TRBJ1-1, with D possibly TRBD1 on 6 matching bases. The germline V gene has CDR1 DFQATT and CDR2 SNEGSKA (reference sequence). The CDR3 spans 13 residues. The CDR3 loop reads CSARPGTPTEALF. CDR3 coding DNA: TGCAGTGCTAGACCCGGGACACCCACTGAAGCTCTCTTT.

The sample holds many counts of this clonotype. The J gene is TRBJ2-7, the V gene TRBV28, with 12 bases identical to TRBD2. This CDR3 is 13 amino acids long. The ends lost 3 bases at V and 12 bases at J; junction bases unmatched: 6. Germline values: CDR1 MDHEN, CDR2 SYDVKM. CDR3 sequence reads: CASSFRLAGVGYF. The CDR3 region has the DNA TGTGCCAGCAGTTTTAGACTAGCGGGAGTGGGGTACTTC.

This clonotype appeared once. The chain links TRBV2 to TRBJ1-5; perhaps TRBD1 as D (6 bases). Germline V gene data show CDR1 as SNHLY and CDR2 as FYNNEI. V was clipped by 3 bases and J by 6 bases, with 9 bases between them. The CDR3 has 13 amino acids. CDR3 DNA: TGTGCCAGCAGTGAGAGCAGGGGTCAGCCCCAGCATTTT. Translation gives CASSESRGQPQHF.

The CDR3 DNA reads as TGTGCCAGCAGTTTCAACGGCTATAATTCACCCCTCCACTTT. Translation gives CASSFNGYNSPLHF. This chain links TRBV28 with TRBJ1-6; D remains ambiguous. V lost 3 bases and J lost 3, with 6 bases in between. The CDR3 sequence is 14 residues long. Germline lookup yields CDR1 MDHEN and CDR2 SYDVKM.

This clonotype was seen ten or more times. V is TRBV3-1 and J is TRBJ1-2, with D unclear. Germline V gives CDR1 LGHDT, CDR2 YNNKEL (reference sequence). The CDR3 loop spans 14 amino acids. V was pared by 0 bases and J by 4 bases, with 9 bases between. Here the CDR3 reads CASSQDSGSYGYTF. DNA of the CDR3: TGTGCCAGCAGCCAAGATTCTGGGAGCTATGGCTACACCTTC.

The chain is built from TRBV3-1 and TRBJ2-3, with 8 bases lining up with TRBD2. J gave up 2 bases and V 5 bases, and 6 bases lay outside the gene matches. Germline values: CDR1 LGHDT, CDR2 YNNKEL (reference sequence). There are 15 residues in the CDR3. The CDR3 is CASSDLAGTTDTQYF. The CDR3 nucleotides are TGTGCCAGCAGCGATCTAGCGGGCACCACAGATACGCAGTATTTT.

This clonotype was observed at least ten times. The chain employs TRBV7-2 and TRBJ2-7; a weak D match, TRBD2 (5 bases). Deletions cut 0 bases from V and 2 bases from J, with 8 bases between. The CDR3 is 14 amino acids. Per the germline V gene, CDR1 is SGHTA and CDR2 is FQGNSA. The CDR3 bases are TGTGCCAGCAGCTTAGCGCGACTAACCTACGAGCAGTACTTC. It encodes CASSLARLTYEQYF.

The CDR3 sequence is CASSQGGQGQGYTF. Here the CDR3 DNA reads TGTGCCAGCAGCCAAGGGGGCCAGGGTCAGGGCTACACCTTC. V gene TRBV3-1 combines with J gene TRBJ1-2; tentatively, D is TRBD1 (5 bases). CDR1 is LGHDT, CDR2 YNNKEL, per germline (reference sequence). The ends were cut back, 1 base at V and 8 bases at J, with 14 bases in the middle. This CDR3 is 14 amino acids long.

This clonotype occurred a few times. This may be a read error: a much more frequent sequence differs by one nucleotide. The chain employs TRBV7-7 and TRBJ1-5; D ambiguous. CDR1 is SSHAT, CDR2 FNYEAQ, per germline (reference sequence). The CDR3 has 13 amino acids. The CDR3 region is CASGLDGLQPQHF. The CDR3 DNA reads TGTGCCAGCGGCTTAGATGGGTTGCAGCCCCAGCATTTT. Looking up the rest from reference TRBV7-7 and TRBJ1-5 gives the full variable domain: GAGVSQSPRYKVTKRGQDVTLRCDPISSHATLYWYQQALGQGPEFLTYFNYEAQPDKSGLPSDRFSAERPEGSISTLTIQRTEQRDSAMYRCASGLDGLQPQHFGDGTRLSIL.